This T cell receptor (beta chain) was obtained from a study of T cells in Graves' hyperthyroidism and ophthalmopathy (dated by TCRdb to the late 2010s). At the level of the whole study: TCR V-J signatures able to tell the groups apart were searched for in a discovery cohort of some 100 patients, of whom more than 40 had Graves' ophthalmopathy and more than 55 had stable Graves' hyperthyroidism. Whether ophthalmopathy could be predicted prospectively was tested in an independent validation cohort made up of some 20 hyperthyroidism patients plus 17 patients who later progressed to ophthalmopathy. The 75 to 100 discovery patients were randomly split 7:3 into training and test sets. In addition, the study compared T-cell repertoires in thyroid tissue and in blood from roughly 6 Graves' hyperthyroidism patients. Once sampling was done, hyperthyroidism patients were given methimazole at a starting dose of 30 mg daily, whereas ophthalmopathy patients were given high-dose intravenous methylprednisolone. The paper describes TCR Vbeta CDR3 sequencing of 140 or so peripheral blood samples, made up of under 50 ophthalmopathy patients, over 70 hyperthyroidism patients and about 17 progressor patients. What the work shows at the level of the full study, not this receptor alone: A 13 V-J signature model separated ophthalmopathy from stable hyperthyroidism, with about 88% sensitivity and 81.08% specificity in cross-validation and 80%/75% in testing. During validation, the model predicted progression to ophthalmopathy a median of about 6.3 months ahead of onset, with around 71% sensitivity and 72% to 85% specificity. Sample size was not statistically predetermined, and blinding of investigators to group allocation was not performed. Most expanded thyroid clonotypes (frequency above 0.001) were also detected in blood, suggesting blood repertoires may reflect thyroid immune responses.

This clonotype showed up many times. Its antigen is unknown. There are no base qualities to consult, and no much larger clone falls within one base. Amplification of TCR beta CDR3 regions was carried out from RNA transcripts. The first round of RT-PCR for the TCR CDR3 was performed with the HTBI primer set and the Qiagen OneStep RT-PCR kit. A second multiplex PCR round built the libraries, followed by size selection and purification. The libraries were sequenced on an Illumina HiSeq2000 using paired-end 100 bp reads. The published analysis was carried out like this. SOAPnuke was used to process the raw data, with reads discarded if the reads contained adapters or uncalled bases, had a mean Phred below 15, or lacked an exact constant-primer or identifier match. High-quality paired reads were merged with COPE v1.2.5, and unique nucleotide sequences were defined as clonotypes. Clonotypes were aligned to IMGT TRBV, TRBD and TRBJ reference segments using MiTCR v1.1. Only V-J combinations with frequency above 0.0001, covering 99% to 99.2% of repertoires, were analysed. A TCS score was defined as the ratio of F50 (clonal expansion) to E x V (chaos), with BLOSUM62-based TCRdist applied between CDR3 peptides within each V-J. Welch's t-statistics and random forest reduced approximately 520 V-J features to roughly 13, which were used in a naive Bayes classifier (R e1071). The Morisita-Horn index was used to measure how similar the thyroid and blood repertoires were. Using fastp at Q25 and MiXCR, TCRdb reprocessed the public reads and kept productive beta chains. Each record represents a unique CDR3 protein, reported with the most common genes and DNA among its rows. The V and J calls, along with clone size, are taken from TCRdb and not from the paper's own processing. In this sample the table shows 650,000 to 800,000 distinct CDR3 sequences, just under 45% of which occur a single time. The ten biggest clones cover roughly 6.5% of the sample.

Any patient with an uncontrolled infection, another autoimmune disease, pregnancy or lactation was excluded. Diagnoses were based on clinical symptoms, serum thyroxine and TRAb, thyroid ultrasound and orbital computed tomography. Total RNA was extracted with Trizol reagent, and quality was checked on an Agilent 2100 Bioanalyzer. The sample was peripheral blood or thyroid tissue (not recorded which). This clonotype was sampled from an adult man with Graves' disease, either hyperthyroidism or ophthalmopathy (not recorded which).

The CDR3 has the sequence CASNADSGNTIYF. The DNA is as follows: TGCGCCAGCAACGCTGACTCTGGAAACACCATATATTTT. The sequence joins TRBV10-2 to TRBJ1-3, with the D gene uncertain. The germline V gene sets CDR1 to WSHSY and CDR2 to SAAADI. The CDR3 covers 13 residues, taking in both the cysteine and the phenylalanine. The sequence is cut down to CDR3 DNA, 39 bases in frame from base 1. At the junction V is shortened by 7 bases and J by 0 bases, with 7 bases in between.